Sequencing of this TCR beta chain was carried out in a study of identical twins. Study-level points and caveats: Cord blood beta clonotypes present at high abundance carried fewer insertions; no such pattern appeared in memory repertoires.

Template switching supplied a universal primer site; unique molecular identifiers were carried on the cDNA. TCRdb used MiXCR to reprocess the 5' RACE reads, holding one entry per CDR3 protein. Altogether roughly 770,000 distinct CDR3 sequences are present, over 15% being singletons, with the ten largest covering roughly 13%. Germline CDR1 and CDR2: GTSNPN and SVGIG (reference sequence). The CDR3 is 14 residues long. Germline trimming cut 4 bases from V and 10 bases from J; bases unmatched to any gene: 9. This clonotype has just a few counts. Its antigen remains unknown. These data also featured in a second study, about T cells expressing NK-cell markers. This second report adds: Seven donors tested HCMV-seropositive and one tested seronegative among the eight sequenced. Top CD8+ clonotypes included the dominant CD3+CD56+NKG2C+ clonotypes in several donors.

The chain couples TRBV30 to TRBJ2-1, with 11 positions matching TRBD1. Sequencing input: PBMCs. The TCR was taken from a woman aged 18-29 years in good health. CDR3 in DNA: TGTGCCTGGATTGCGGACAGGGGGCTAGGGGAGCAGTTCTTC. Translation: CAWIADRGLGEQFF. Complete variable domain (other parts from reference TRBV30 and TRBJ2-1): SQTIHQWPATLVQPVGSPLSLECTVEGTSNPNLYWYRQAAGRGLQLLFYSVGIGQISSEVPQNLSASRPQDRQFILSSKKLLLSDSGFYLCAWIADRGLGEQFFGPGTRLTVL.